This T cell receptor (beta chain) stems from a study of cytomegalovirus exposure and HLA in healthy donors. Study context: Early released data comprised some 91 million unique TCRs from HLA-typed donors.

Points on this clone: What it binds is unknown.

This CDR3 has 15 residues. Germline CDR1 MNHNY, CDR2 SVGAGI (reference sequence). With V trimmed by 5 bases and J by 0 bases, 6 bases remained unmatched. Study results and caveats: Near-uniform donor sequencing depth was presumed by presence/absence analyses. By HLA locus, TCR association rates varied in a later analysis, with DRB1 showing the most and HLA-C the fewest. TCR beta V- and J-gene trimming, according to a later analysis, was linked to a missense DCLRE1C variant.

Both 60 Vbeta primers and 13 Jbeta primers went into the PCR. Using immunoSEQ multiplex PCR, the repertoire was profiled, and TCRdb retains in-frame clones only, with some absent. This sample has 200,000 to 250,000 clones, with roughly 90% found just once. Material: PBMCs. The source of this sequence is a young woman in good health and CMV-seronegative. The chain couples TRBV6-6 to TRBJ1-1; 7 nucleotides align to TRBD1. CDR3 region: CASSPRTGLNTEAFF. The CDR3 DNA is TGTGCCAGCAGTCCCCGGACAGGATTGAACACTGAAGCTTTCTTT.